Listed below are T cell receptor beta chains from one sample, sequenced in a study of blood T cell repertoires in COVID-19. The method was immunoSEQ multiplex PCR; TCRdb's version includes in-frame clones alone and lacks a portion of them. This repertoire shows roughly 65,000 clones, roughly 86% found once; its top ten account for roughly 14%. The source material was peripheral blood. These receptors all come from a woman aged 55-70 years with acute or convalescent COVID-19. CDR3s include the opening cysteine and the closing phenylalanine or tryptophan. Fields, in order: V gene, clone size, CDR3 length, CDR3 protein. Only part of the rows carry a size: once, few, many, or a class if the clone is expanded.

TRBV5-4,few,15,CASSRRDSLTHTQYF
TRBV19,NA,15,CASSRGQISTDTQYF
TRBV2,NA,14,CASTRDRGQETQYF
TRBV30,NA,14,CAWNGRAPAGELFF
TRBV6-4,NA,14,CASSAGTSIDTQYF
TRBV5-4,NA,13,CASSYVQDYGYTF
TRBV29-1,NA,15,CSVEWTGERTDTQYF
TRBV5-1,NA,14,CASSFGGLYNEQFF
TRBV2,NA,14,CASSRQGGETEAFF
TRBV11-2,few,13,CASSPYTGSPLHF
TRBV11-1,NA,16,CASSLGTGGAGNEQFF
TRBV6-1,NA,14,CASSESGNENTQYF
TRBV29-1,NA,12,CSAHRGATEAFF
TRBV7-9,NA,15,CASSLVRVLNTEAFF
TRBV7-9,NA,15,CASSPGWRDDYEQYF
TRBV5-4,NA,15,CASSLAGLGTDTQYF
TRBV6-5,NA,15,CASRGTSGGTDTQYF
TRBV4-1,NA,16,CASSQVFAGGSYEQYF
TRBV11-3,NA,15,CASSLGAWDTGELFF
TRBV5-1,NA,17,CASSLEQRGAVPDTQYF
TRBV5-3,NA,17,CARSSGGSLFLSYEQYF
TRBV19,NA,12,CASSMSGYEQYF
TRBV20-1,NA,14,CSASFRGPPYEQYF
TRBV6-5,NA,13,CASSPRGLYEQYF
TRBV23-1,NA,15,CASSPSPSRSYGYTF